Below, 13 T cell receptor beta chains from the same sample are listed, as sequenced in a study of blood T cell repertoires in COVID-19. Clones were sequenced by immunoSEQ multiplex PCR, and TCRdb holds only the in-frame ones, with some missing. The data hold roughly 110,000 clones, with around 83% observed a single time. Sequencing used peripheral blood. These receptor sequences come from a man aged 35-49 years with acute or convalescent COVID-19.

V gene TRBV7-8 combines with J gene TRBJ1-5; D is ambiguous. Germline values: CDR1 SGHVS, CDR2 FQNEAQ. This CDR3 has 13 residues. The V end was cut by 2 bases, the J end by 5 bases, with 7 bases between. CDR3 in amino acids: CASSLRRDQPQHF. CDR3 nucleotide sequence: TGTGCCAGCAGCTTACGCCGGGATCAGCCCCAGCATTTT.

The count of this clone is one. The V call is TRBV2, the J call TRBJ2-1, with 14 nucleotides matching TRBD2. The CDR3 is made up of 15 amino acids. Trimming at V came to 5 bases and at J to 6 bases, leaving 3 bases not matched to a gene. Germline assignment: CDR1 SNHLY and CDR2 FYNNEI. The CDR3 DNA is TGTGCCAGCAGTAAGACTAGCGGGGGGGTCAATGAGCAGTTCTTC. Translation gives CASSKTSGGVNEQFF.

In DNA form, the CDR3 reads TGTGCCAGCAGCCGCCGCGGGGGGCGAGGCTATGGCTACACCTTC. Translated, it gives CASSRRGGRGYGYTF. The J gene is TRBJ1-2, the V gene TRBV5-6, with a tentative D call TRBD1 (6 bases). The CDR3 sequence is 15 residues long. V lost 4 bases to trimming and J lost 4 bases, with 17 bases between them. Germline assignment: CDR1 SGHDT and CDR2 YYEEEE.

The rearrangement uses TRBV18 and TRBJ2-3; perhaps TRBD1 as D (6 bases). CDR1 and CDR2 from the germline V gene are KGHSH and LQKENI. The V end lost 3 bases, the J end lost 3 bases, and 7 bases lay between the germline ends. The CDR3 sequence is 13 residues long. CDR3 residues: CASSPQGTDTQYF. The CDR3 region has the DNA TGTGCCAGCTCACCCCAGGGGACAGATACGCAGTATTTT.

The chain uses TRBV7-9 and TRBJ2-5, with D possibly TRBD1 on 5 matching bases. Trimming pared 0 bases from V and 2 bases from J, leaving 7 bases between. CDR1 is SEHNR, CDR2 FQNEAQ, per germline (reference sequence). There are 14 residues in the CDR3. The CDR3 reads CASSLATEQETQYF. The CDR3, as DNA: TGTGCCAGCAGCTTAGCGACAGAACAAGAGACCCAGTACTTC.

The chain uses TRBV5-4 and TRBJ1-1; 10 bases match TRBD1. The J segment lost 6 bases and the V segment lost 2 bases, leaving 10 bases of the junction unmatched. CDR3 length: 16 residues. Germline V lookup: CDR1 SGHNT, CDR2 YYREEE (reference sequence). CDR3 residues: CASSLGTGVLGAEAFF. CDR3 DNA sequence: TGTGCCAGCAGCTTAGGGACAGGGGTTCTAGGTGCTGAAGCTTTCTTT.

The V gene is TRBV6-5, the J gene TRBJ2-2; D is undetermined. Germline CDR1 reads MNHEY; CDR2 reads SVGAGI. This CDR3 has 14 residues. The germline V and J ends were trimmed by 7 bases and 1 base, with 10 bases remaining between them. In DNA form, the CDR3 reads TGTGCCAGCACAGGATCCCGGAACACCGGGGAGCTGTTTTTT. It is translated as CASTGSRNTGELFF.

V usage is TRBV6-5 and J usage is TRBJ2-4; 8 positions agree with TRBD1. Unmatched junction bases numbered 11, after V lost 11 bases and J lost 8 bases. Looked up from germline, CDR1 is MNHEY and CDR2 is SVGAGI. CDR3 size: 13 residues. The CDR3: CAGDRGPDDIQYF. Written as DNA, the CDR3 is TGTGCCGGCGACAGGGGACCAGATGACATTCAGTACTTC.

The chain links TRBV19 to TRBJ1-1, with TRBD1 matching 9 bases. The germline gives CDR1 LNHDA, CDR2 SQIVND (reference sequence). With V trimmed by 5 bases and J by 3 bases, 1 base remained unmatched. The CDR3 has 13 residues. Here the CDR3 DNA reads TGTGCCAGTAGTGACAGGGGGTACACTGAAGCTTTCTTT. Translation gives CASSDRGYTEAFF.

The CDR3 coding sequence is TGTGCCAGCAGCCCGGGACAGAGGAACTATGGCTACACCTTC. Amino acid sequence: CASSPGQRNYGYTF. J is TRBJ1-2 and V is TRBV6-5; 7 positions match TRBD1. V lost 6 bases and J lost 2; bases outside the gene matches: 6. CDR3 length: 14 amino acids. Germline V gene sequence: CDR1 MNHEY, CDR2 SVGAGI.

The chain combines TRBV5-8 with TRBJ1-4, with a possible D match to TRBD1 (6 bases). Germline values: CDR1 SGHTS, CDR2 YDEGEE. Deletions cut 0 bases from V and 6 bases from J, with 9 bases between. The CDR3 runs to 14 residues. The CDR3 nucleotides read TGTGCCAGCAGCTTGGGGGGGCGCGATGAAAAACTGTTTTTT. This codes for CASSLGGRDEKLFF.

The chain employs TRBV28 and TRBJ1-2; tentatively, D is TRBD1 (6 bases). Trimming took off 2 bases at V and 4 bases at J, with 8 bases between the two ends. Germline V lookup: CDR1 MDHEN, CDR2 SYDVKM. The CDR3 totals 13 residues. The DNA of the CDR3 is TGTGCCAGCAGTTTAGGGGGCAGCTATGGCTACACCTTC. Its protein is CASSLGGSYGYTF.

The chain links TRBV21-1 to TRBJ2-3; the tabulated D call, TRBD1, remains unverified against the DNA. TRBV21-1 is given as a pseudogene. This CDR3 spans 13 amino acids. The CDR3, as DNA: TGTGCCAGCAGCAGCAGGGGTAAAGATACGCAGTATTTT. Translating it yields CASSSRGKDTQYF.